The 22 T cell receptor beta chains given below trace back to one sample, sequenced in a study of blood T cell repertoires in COVID-19. The method was immunoSEQ multiplex PCR; TCRdb's version includes in-frame clones alone and lacks a portion of them. Of under 500,000 clones listed, 75% to 90% are singletons. Sequences were obtained from PBMCs or T cells enriched from blood (not recorded which). These receptor sequences come from a man aged 30 to 45 who had recovered from COVID-19.

The rearrangement joins TRBV21-1 to TRBJ1-2. TRBV21-1 is a pseudogene segment. CDR3 length: 15 amino acids. CDR3 sequence (DNA): TGTGCCAGCAGCGAACCCCGGGGGTCCCACGATGGCTACACCTTC. Its protein is CASSEPRGSHDGYTF.

The rearrangement joins TRBV7-8 to TRBJ2-1; 10 positions match TRBD2. V lost 1 base to trimming and J lost 7 bases; unmatched junction nucleotides: 4. The CDR3 runs to 15 residues. CDR1 is SGHVS and CDR2 is FQNEAQ in the germline V gene. The CDR3 spells CASSLVASGSNEQFF. CDR3 in DNA: TGTGCCAGCAGCTTAGTCGCTAGCGGGAGTAATGAGCAGTTCTTC.

V gene TRBV5-1 combines with J gene TRBJ2-1, with D tentatively TRBD1 (6 bases). V was pared by 1 base and J by 2 bases, with 7 bases between. CDR1 and CDR2 from the germline V gene are SGHRS and YFSETQ. This CDR3 is 14 amino acids long. The CDR3 sequence is CASSLWTAYNEQFF. CDR3 nucleotide sequence: TGCGCCAGCAGCTTGTGGACAGCCTACAATGAGCAGTTCTTC. The full variable domain, with the rest looked up from reference TRBV5-1 and TRBJ2-1, is KAGVTQTPRYLIKTRGQQVTLSCSPISGHRSVSWYQQTPGQGLQFLFEYFSETQRNKGNFPGRFSGRQFSNSRSEMNVSTLELGDSALYLCASSLWTAYNEQFFGPGTRLTVL.

The chain joins TRBV19 to TRBJ1-4; 8 bases are shared with TRBD1. Germline V gene lookup returns CDR1 LNHDA and CDR2 SQIVND (reference sequence). J gave up 2 bases and V 10 bases, and 3 bases lay outside the gene matches. The CDR3 consists of 13 residues. CDR3 region: CATNRGTNEKLFF. The DNA of the CDR3 is TGTGCCACCAACAGGGGGACTAATGAAAAACTGTTTTTT. The whole variable domain, remainder taken from reference TRBV19 and TRBJ1-4, is DGGITQSPKYLFRKEGQNVTLSCEQNLNHDAMYWYRQDPGQGLRLIYYSQIVNDFQKGDIAEGYSVSREKKESFPLTVTSAQKNPTAFYLCATNRGTNEKLFFGSGTQLSVL.

The rearrangement joins TRBV7-9 to TRBJ2-7; D possibly corresponds to TRBD1 (6 bases). The ends were cut back, 2 bases at V and 1 base at J, with 9 bases in the middle. CDR3 size: 14 residues. Germline V lookup: CDR1 SEHNR, CDR2 FQNEAQ (reference sequence). The CDR3 loop is CASSLLQGSYEQYF. As DNA, the CDR3 is TGTGCCAGCAGCTTATTACAGGGATCCTACGAGCAGTACTTC.

The chain joins TRBV25-1 to TRBJ2-7; tentatively, D is TRBD2 (6 bases). This CDR3 spans 14 amino acids. Germline V gene lookup returns CDR1 MGHDK and CDR2 SYGVNS. V gave up 3 bases and J gave up 2 bases, with 11 bases separating them. The CDR3 reads CASSEVGLTYEQYF. In DNA form, the CDR3 reads TGTGCCAGCAGTGAGGTAGGACTAACCTACGAGCAGTACTTC.

V is TRBV4-2 and J is TRBJ1-5; D gene unclear. From germline, CDR1 is LGHNA and CDR2 YNFKEQ. This CDR3 is 17 amino acids long. Trimming pared 0 bases from V and 4 bases from J, leaving 16 bases between. For the CDR3, the DNA is TGTGCCAGCAGCCAAGATGGGGTGGAGGGCTTTAATCAGCCCCAGCATTTT. The encoded protein is CASSQDGVEGFNQPQHF.

This chain connects TRBV14 to TRBJ2-7; a weak D match, TRBD1 (6 bases). This CDR3 is built from 15 residues. V was pared by 4 bases and J by 3 bases, with 16 bases between. CDR1 and CDR2 from the germline V gene are SGHDN and FVKESK. CDR3 bases: TGTGCCAGCAGCCGGGGACACTACGGGCACTACGAGCAGTACTTC. Its protein product is CASSRGHYGHYEQYF.

The table lists this clone with a count of one. This chain connects TRBV19 to TRBJ2-2, with D perhaps TRBD1 (6 bases). The germline V and J ends were trimmed by 10 bases and 3 bases, with 15 bases remaining between them. The CDR3 length is 14 residues. The germline gives CDR1 LNHDA, CDR2 SQIVND (reference sequence). As DNA, the CDR3 is TGTGCCACGACCCCAGGACAGCACACCGGGGAGCTGTTTTTT. It encodes CATTPGQHTGELFF.

The chain is built from TRBV28 and TRBJ1-2; D may be TRBD1 (6 bases). Trimming left V 5 bases short and J 2 bases short, with 15 bases between. Germline CDR1 is MDHEN and CDR2 is SYDVKM. The CDR3 totals 15 residues. DNA for the CDR3: TGTGCCAGCAGTACGGGACATTTCACCAACTATGGCTACACCTTC. Translation gives CASSTGHFTNYGYTF.

The genes are TRBV5-1 and TRBJ2-3; no firm D call. The CDR3 loop spans 15 amino acids. The ends were cut back, 0 bases at V and 1 base at J, with 9 bases in the middle. Germline CDR1 is SGHRS and CDR2 is YFSETQ. CDR3 coding DNA: TGCGCCAGCAGCTTGGGTGGCCACCGCACAGATACGCAGTATTTT. It is translated as CASSLGGHRTDTQYF.

The chain employs TRBV6-1 and TRBJ2-7; 9 nucleotides agree with TRBD2. Germline V CDR1 and CDR2: MNHNS, SASEGT. V lost 4 bases to trimming and J lost 7 bases; unmatched junction nucleotides: 14. The CDR3 is 16 amino acids. The CDR3 is CASSGSLIAGAQEQYF. The CDR3 DNA reads as TGTGCCAGCAGTGGGTCCCTTATAGCGGGAGCTCAAGAGCAGTACTTC.

The V and J genes are TRBV30 and TRBJ2-5, with D possibly TRBD2 on 5 matching bases. Germline V CDR1 and CDR2: GTSNPN, SVGIG (reference sequence). The CDR3 is 14 amino acids. Trimming stripped 4 bases from V and 5 bases from J, with 17 bases between. The CDR3 protein is CAWNTANRGETQYF. CDR3 bases: TGTGCCTGGAACACAGCCAACCGAGGGGAGACCCAGTACTTC.

The rearrangement links TRBV6-5 to TRBJ1-1; 7 bases agree with TRBD1. After removal of 7 bases from V and 3 bases from J, the junction contained 8 bases not matched to a gene. CDR3 length: 14 amino acids. Germline values: CDR1 MNHEY, CDR2 SVGAGI. CDR3 bases: TGTGCCAGCAATCCCGGGACAGACTACACTGAAGCTTTCTTT. Translation: CASNPGTDYTEAFF.

The chain joins TRBV19 to TRBJ2-7; possible D gene TRBD2, 5 bases. The V gene's germline CDR1 is LNHDA and CDR2 SQIVND (reference sequence). There are 13 residues in the CDR3. V was shortened by 5 bases and J by 1 base, with 9 bases between the two germline ends. The CDR3 bases are TGTGCCAGTAGTGCCGGGATTTCCTACGAGCAGTACTTC. It encodes CASSAGISYEQYF.

The chain recombines TRBV5-1 with TRBJ1-1, with TRBD1 matching 8 bases. The CDR3 length is 14 residues. V lost 0 bases to trimming and J lost 6 bases; unmatched junction nucleotides: 4. CDR1 is SGHRS, CDR2 YFSETQ, per germline. The CDR3 nucleotides read TGCGCCAGCAGCTTGGCTGACAGGGGCCCTGAAGCTTTCTTT. Encoded protein: CASSLADRGPEAFF.

CDR3 nucleotides: TGTGCCAGCACCTCGTTCTCCCCTGAAGCTTTCTTT. As protein: CASTSFSPEAFF. The chain has TRBV11-2 and TRBJ1-1, with D uncertain. V shed 7 bases and J shed 6 bases, with 12 bases lying between them. Germline V gene data show CDR1 as SGHAT and CDR2 as FQNNGV. The length of the CDR3 is 12 residues.

This clone showed up just once. This chain connects TRBV14 to TRBJ2-2; maybe TRBD2 (6 bases). V was cut by 1 base and J by 3 bases, with 12 bases left in between. The CDR3 has 16 amino acids. Germline V gene lookup returns CDR1 SGHDN and CDR2 FVKESK. DNA for the CDR3: TGTGCCAGCAGCCAAGGGAGGGACCGAGACACCGGGGAGCTGTTTTTT. Its protein is CASSQGRDRDTGELFF. Complete variable domain (other parts from reference TRBV14 and TRBJ2-2): EAGVTQFPSHSVIEKGQTVTLRCDPISGHDNLYWYRRVMGKEIKFLLHFVKESKQDESGMPNNRFLAERTGGTYSTLKVQPAELEDSGVYFCASSQGRDRDTGELFFGEGSRLTVL.

The rearrangement links TRBV19 to TRBJ1-3, with a possible D match to TRBD1 (5 bases). This CDR3 has 16 amino acids. Deletions cut 6 bases from V and 3 bases from J, with 18 bases between. CDR1 LNHDA and CDR2 SQIVND come from the germline V gene (reference sequence). CDR3 bases: TGTGCCAGTAGCCCTCCGGGCAGGGCTAGTGGAAACACCATATATTTT. This sequence encodes CASSPPGRASGNTIYF.

The CDR3 region has the DNA TGTGCCATCACTGCCGGACAGGGCTACGAGCAGTACTTC. Translating it yields CAITAGQGYEQYF. V usage is TRBV10-3 and J usage is TRBJ2-7; 8 positions agree with TRBD1. Germline loops: CDR1 ENHRY, CDR2 SYGVKD. The V gene end was trimmed by 7 bases and the J gene end by 3 bases; junction bases not matched to a gene: 5. CDR3 length equals 13 residues.

The rearrangement joins TRBV5-4 to TRBJ2-2; the match to TRBD2 covers 13 bases. CDR3 length equals 16 residues. CDR1 is SGHNT and CDR2 is YYREEE in the germline V gene (reference sequence). The V segment lost 4 bases and the J segment 8 bases; nucleotides outside the gene matches: 8. The CDR3: CASSPGTSGKGGELFF. CDR3 sequence (DNA): TGTGCCAGCAGCCCAGGGACTAGCGGGAAAGGTGGGGAGCTGTTTTTT.

The V call is TRBV19, the J call TRBJ2-5, with TRBD2 matching over 8 bases. The germline gives CDR1 LNHDA, CDR2 SQIVND (reference sequence). The CDR3 covers 13 residues. Germline trimming cut 10 bases from V and 4 bases from J; bases unmatched to any gene: 8. In DNA, the CDR3 is TGTGCCACAGCGGGAGCAAAGGGAGAGACCCAGTACTTC. Translated, it gives CATAGAKGETQYF.